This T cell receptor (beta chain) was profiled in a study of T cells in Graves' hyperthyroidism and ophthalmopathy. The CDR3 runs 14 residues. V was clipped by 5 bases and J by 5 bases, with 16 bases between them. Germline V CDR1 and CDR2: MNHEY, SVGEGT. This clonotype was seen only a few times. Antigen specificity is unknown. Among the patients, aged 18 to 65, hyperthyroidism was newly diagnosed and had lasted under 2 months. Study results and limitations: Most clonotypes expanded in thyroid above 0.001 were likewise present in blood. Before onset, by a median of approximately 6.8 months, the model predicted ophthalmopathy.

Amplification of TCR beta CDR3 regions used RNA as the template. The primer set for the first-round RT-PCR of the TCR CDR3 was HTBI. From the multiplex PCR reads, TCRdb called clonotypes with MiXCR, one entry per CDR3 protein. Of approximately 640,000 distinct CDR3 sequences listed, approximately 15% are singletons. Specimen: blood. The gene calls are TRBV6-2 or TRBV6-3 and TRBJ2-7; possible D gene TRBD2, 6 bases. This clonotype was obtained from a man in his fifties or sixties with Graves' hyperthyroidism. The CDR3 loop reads CASSHGGRPHEQYF. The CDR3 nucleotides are TGTGCCAGCAGTCACGGGGGACGCCCCCACGAGCAGTACTTC.